This T cell receptor (beta chain) was obtained from a study of T cell clonotyping in hematopoietic cell transplantation. Overall study results and limits: Broader posttransplant TCR repertoire diversity was predicted by graft donor and pretransplant recipient Inverse Simpson Index values. Recipient TCR diversity dropped after transplant; expanded clonotypes rose from day 30 to 180. At the given depth, recipient repertoires were over 95% de novo clonotypes. CD4 and CD8 repertoire contributions could not be separated without sorting.

V lost 6 bases and J lost 0, with 6 bases in between. The germline gives CDR1 MDHEN, CDR2 SYDVKM. The CDR3 runs 13 residues. About this clone itself: The antigen is not known.

Assay: immunoSEQ multiplex PCR; the TCRdb copy retains only in-frame clones and omits some. The sample consists of 15,000 to 20,000 clones, around nine tenths of them appearing once. The chain links TRBV28 to TRBJ2-4; no clear D gene. The TCR originated in a man aged 40-49 years in good health. Some clones in this sample may be carry-over from other donors' samples. The specimen was peripheral blood mononuclear cells. DNA for the CDR3: TGTGCCAGCAGGGACCCAGCCAAAAACATTCAGTACTTC. This sequence encodes CASRDPAKNIQYF.